This T cell receptor beta chain was retrieved from a study of control samples from healthy donors and cancer patients. Generated by immunoSEQ multiplex PCR, the TCRdb table keeps only in-frame clones and is missing some. The table has about 5,500 clones, approximately 68% seen once. This CDR3 region has 14 residues. J gave up 3 bases and V 6 bases, and 2 bases lay outside the gene matches. From germline, CDR1 is MDHEN and CDR2 SYDVKM. This TCR was recovered from a male donor with melanoma. This rearrangement joins TRBV28 to TRBJ1-2, with 12 nucleotides matching TRBD1. Sequencing input: formalin-fixed, paraffin-embedded tissue. The CDR3 nucleotides are TGTGCCAGCAGCCGGGACAGGGGGCACTATGGCTACACCTTC. Its translation is CASSRDRGHYGYTF.